Below, 4 T cell receptor beta chains from the same sample are listed, as sequenced in a study of CD8+ T cells in alopecia areata. RNA, once extracted, was reverse transcribed into cDNA for use as the sequencing template. Here immunoSEQ multiplex PCR was the method, and the copy in TCRdb shows in-frame clones only, minus some. This sample has more than 110,000 clones, with about 60% found just once. The sample consisted of CD4+ T cells sorted from blood, taken at week 0. These receptors all stem from a human donor with alopecia areata.

The gene calls are TRBV30 and TRBJ2-5; D gene uncertain. Trimming pared 2 bases from V and 5 bases from J, leaving 12 bases between. This CDR3 has 13 amino acids. CDR1 and CDR2 (germline): GTSNPN, SVGIG (reference sequence). The CDR3 protein is CAWSKGLWETQYF. In DNA form, the CDR3 reads TGTGCCTGGAGTAAAGGGTTGTGGGAGACCCAGTACTTC.

In this sample, this clone turned up once. The rearrangement links TRBV29-1 to TRBJ1-2; D is perhaps TRBD1 (6 bases). CDR1 and CDR2 from the germline V gene are SQVTM and ANQGSEA. The CDR3 totals 15 residues. V was cut by 5 bases and J by 0 bases, with 16 bases left in between. DNA of the CDR3: TGCAGCGTTCCTGCATCGGGACATGCTAACTATGGCTACACCTTC. Amino acids: CSVPASGHANYGYTF.

The chain uses TRBV18 and TRBJ1-6, with D maybe TRBD1 (6 bases). V gave up 4 bases and J gave up 8 bases, with 12 bases separating them. There are 14 residues in the CDR3. CDR1 is KGHSH and CDR2 is LQKENI in the germline V gene. CDR3 sequence reads: CASSQTGFDSPLHF. CDR3 DNA: TGTGCCAGCTCACAAACAGGGTTTGATTCACCCCTCCACTTT.

The chain employs TRBV29-1 and TRBJ1-1, with unresolved D. Looked up from germline, CDR1 is SQVTM and CDR2 is ANQGSEA. This CDR3 is 13 amino acids long. The V end lost 3 bases, the J end lost 0 bases, and 8 bases lay between the germline ends. The CDR3 here is CSVEVTLNTEAFF. As DNA, the CDR3 is TGCAGCGTTGAGGTCACCTTGAACACTGAAGCTTTCTTT.